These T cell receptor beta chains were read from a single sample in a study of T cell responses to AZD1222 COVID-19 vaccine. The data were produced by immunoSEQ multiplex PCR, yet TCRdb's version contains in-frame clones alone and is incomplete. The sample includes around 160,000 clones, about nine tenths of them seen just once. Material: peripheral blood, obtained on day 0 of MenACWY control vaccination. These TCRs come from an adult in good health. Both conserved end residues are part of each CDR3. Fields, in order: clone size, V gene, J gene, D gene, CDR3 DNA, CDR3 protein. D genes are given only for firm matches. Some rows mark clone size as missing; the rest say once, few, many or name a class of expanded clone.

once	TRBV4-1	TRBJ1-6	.	TGCGCCAGCAGCCAAGAACACGGGGGCAGGAATTCACCCCTCCACTTT	CASSQEHGGRNSPLHF
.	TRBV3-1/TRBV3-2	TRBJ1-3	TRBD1	TGTGCCAGCAGCCGAGGGACAGTCAATGGAAACACCATATATTTT	CASSRGTVNGNTIYF
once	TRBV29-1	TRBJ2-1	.	TGCAGCGTGGCCCCCTCCCGGGCGGGTGAGCAGTTCTTC	CSVAPSRAGEQFF
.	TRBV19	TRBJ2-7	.	TGTGCCAGTATGGATCGGCAGACCTACGAGCAGTACTTC	CASMDRQTYEQYF
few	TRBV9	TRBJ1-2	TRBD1	TGTGCCAGCAGCGTAGCCCCGGGACAGGGGTTAAGAAACTATGGCTACACCTTC	CASSVAPGQGLRNYGYTF
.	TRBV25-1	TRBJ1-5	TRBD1	TGTGCCAGCAAGGGACAGGCCAGCAATCAGCCCCAGCATTTT	CASKGQASNQPQHF
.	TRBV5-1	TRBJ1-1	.	TGCGCCAGCAGCTGGAGGGAATACGACACTGAAGCTTTCTTT	CASSWREYDTEAFF
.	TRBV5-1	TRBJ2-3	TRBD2	TGCGCCAGCAGCTTGGGTTTGGGACTAGCTTATCAGTTGGGCCCCACAGATACGCAGTATTTT	CASSLGLGLAYQLGPTDTQYF
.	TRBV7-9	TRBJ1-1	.	TGTGCCAGCAGCCGGGGCCTATTCCCCAACACTGAAGCTTTCTTT	CASSRGLFPNTEAFF
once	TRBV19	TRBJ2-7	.	TGTGCCAGTAGTGCCGACGGTGGGACCTACGAGCAGTACTTC	CASSADGGTYEQYF
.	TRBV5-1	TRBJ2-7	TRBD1	TGCGCCAGCAGCTTGGCCCCCAGGACAGGGTACGAGCAGTACTTC	CASSLAPRTGYEQYF
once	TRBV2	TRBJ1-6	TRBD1	TGTGCCAGCAGTAAAGCCAGACAGGGCGTATCCTATAATTCACCCCTCCACTTT	CASSKARQGVSYNSPLHF
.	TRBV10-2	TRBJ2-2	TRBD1	TGCGCCAGCAGTGAGGGGGACAGGGTGGCGAACACCGGGGAGCTGTTTTTT	CASSEGDRVANTGELFF
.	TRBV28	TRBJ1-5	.	TGTGCCAGCAGTTCGGGACCGCGCAATCAGCCCCAGCATTTT	CASSSGPRNQPQHF
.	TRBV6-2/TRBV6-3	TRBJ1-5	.	TGTGCCAGCAGTTACCCCCGGACGGTGGGTCGCAATCAGCCCCAGCATTTT	CASSYPRTVGRNQPQHF
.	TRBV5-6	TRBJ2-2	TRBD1	TGTGCCAGCAGCTTGACAGGGGGCACCGGGGAGCTGTTTTTT	CASSLTGGTGELFF
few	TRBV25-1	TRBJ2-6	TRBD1	TGTGCCAGCAGTGAATCCGTGAGGGGGCTCCTCAACGTCCTGACTTTC	CASSESVRGLLNVLTF
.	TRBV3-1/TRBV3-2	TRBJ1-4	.	TGTGCCAGCAGCCAAGACGGGCCAAAAAAACTGTTTTTT	CASSQDGPKKLFF
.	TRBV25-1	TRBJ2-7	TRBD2	TGTGCCAGCAGTGCCACTAGCGGCCACTACGAGCAGTACTTC	CASSATSGHYEQYF
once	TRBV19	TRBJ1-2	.	TGTGCCAGTAGTGAGACAGGTCGGGTCGGCTACACCTTC	CASSETGRVGYTF
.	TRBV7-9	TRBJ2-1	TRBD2	TGTGCCAGCAGCTCGTGGACTAGCGGGGGTGCGGGGGTTTACAATGAGCAGTTCTTC	CASSSWTSGGAGVYNEQFF
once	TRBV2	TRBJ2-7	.	TGTGCCAGCAGTAGACAGACGACGAATTACGAGCAGTACTTC	CASSRQTTNYEQYF
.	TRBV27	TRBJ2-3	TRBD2	TGTGCCAGCAGTTTATATCCCCTAGCGGGGGCAGATACGCAGTATTTT	CASSLYPLAGADTQYF
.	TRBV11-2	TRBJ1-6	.	TGTGCCAGCAGCTTAGGAACATATAATTCACCCCTCCACTTT	CASSLGTYNSPLHF
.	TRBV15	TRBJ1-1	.	TGTGCCACCAGCAGAGGACGGACAAACACTGAAGCTTTCTTT	CATSRGRTNTEAFF
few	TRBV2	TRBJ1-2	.	TGTGCCAGCAGTGACCGGACAGTGGGTGGCTACACCTTC	CASSDRTVGGYTF
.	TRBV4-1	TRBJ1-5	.	TGCGCCAGCAGCCAAGAAGGCGCAGGGTCACCCCAGCATTTT	CASSQEGAGSPQHF
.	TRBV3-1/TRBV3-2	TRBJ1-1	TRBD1	TGTGCCAGCAGCCATCGGACAGGGGTGAACACTGAAGCTTTCTTT	CASSHRTGVNTEAFF
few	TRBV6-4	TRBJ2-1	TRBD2	TGTGCCAGCAGTGACTCTAGCGGGAGCTACAATGAGCAGTTCTTC	CASSDSSGSYNEQFF
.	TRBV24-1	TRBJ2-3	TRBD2	TGTGCCACCAGTGACCTTACTAGCGGGAGGGCCGCAGATACGCAGTATTTT	CATSDLTSGRAADTQYF
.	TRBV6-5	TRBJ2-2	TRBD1	TGTGCCAGCCAAGGACAGGGGTACACCGGGGAGCTGTTTTTT	CASQGQGYTGELFF
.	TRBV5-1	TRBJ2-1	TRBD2	TGCGCCAGCAGCTACAGGACTAGCGGGCTCATTTACAATGAGCAGTTCTTC	CASSYRTSGLIYNEQFF
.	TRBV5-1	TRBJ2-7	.	TGCGCCAGCAGCTTGGGGGGGACCCAGAACTACGAGCAGTACTTC	CASSLGGTQNYEQYF
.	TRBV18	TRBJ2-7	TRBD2	TGTGCCAGCTCCCTAGGGAGGGACTACGAGCAGTACTTC	CASSLGRDYEQYF
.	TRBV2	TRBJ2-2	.	TGTGCCAGCGTACAGCACGCCCTGGCCGGGGAGCTGTTTTTT	CASVQHALAGELFF
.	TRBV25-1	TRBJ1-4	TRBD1	TGTGCCAGCAGTGATACCGGGACAGGCAAGAAAAAACTGTTTTTT	CASSDTGTGKKKLFF
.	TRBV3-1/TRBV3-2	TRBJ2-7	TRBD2	TGTGCCAGCAGCCAACTGGGCAGCGGGGGTGGTGAGCAGTACTTC	CASSQLGSGGGEQYF
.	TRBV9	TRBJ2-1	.	TGTGCCAGCAGCGTAGGTGACCTTAGGAGGTCCTACAATGAGCAGTTCTTC	CASSVGDLRRSYNEQFF
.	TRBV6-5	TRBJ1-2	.	TGTGCCACCGAAACCCGAAAAAGGGGAGGCTACACCTTC	CATETRKRGGYTF
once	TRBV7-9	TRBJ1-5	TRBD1	TGTGCCAGCAGCTTGACAGGGAACAATCAGCCCCAGCATTTT	CASSLTGNNQPQHF
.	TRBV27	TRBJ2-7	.	TGTGCCAGCAGTTTTTTCCCCAGAGGGGAGCAGTACTTC	CASSFFPRGEQYF
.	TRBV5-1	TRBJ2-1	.	TGCGCCAGCAGCGACCCGGGACTTTTGCCCTCCTACAATGAGCAGTTCTTC	CASSDPGLLPSYNEQFF
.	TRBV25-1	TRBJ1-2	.	TGTGCCAGCAGTAAAGCCTCTCGGACAGCAGCTTATGGCTACACCTTC	CASSKASRTAAYGYTF
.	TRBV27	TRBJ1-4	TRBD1	TGTGCCAGCAGTTTATCCAGGGGGCATGAAAAACTGTTTTTT	CASSLSRGHEKLFF
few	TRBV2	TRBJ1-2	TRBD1	TGTGCCAGCAGAGAAGGCCGGACAGGTCAAAATGGCTACACCTTC	CASREGRTGQNGYTF
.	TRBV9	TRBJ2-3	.	TGTGCCAGCAACCTAGGGGGCACAGATACGCAGTATTTT	CASNLGGTDTQYF